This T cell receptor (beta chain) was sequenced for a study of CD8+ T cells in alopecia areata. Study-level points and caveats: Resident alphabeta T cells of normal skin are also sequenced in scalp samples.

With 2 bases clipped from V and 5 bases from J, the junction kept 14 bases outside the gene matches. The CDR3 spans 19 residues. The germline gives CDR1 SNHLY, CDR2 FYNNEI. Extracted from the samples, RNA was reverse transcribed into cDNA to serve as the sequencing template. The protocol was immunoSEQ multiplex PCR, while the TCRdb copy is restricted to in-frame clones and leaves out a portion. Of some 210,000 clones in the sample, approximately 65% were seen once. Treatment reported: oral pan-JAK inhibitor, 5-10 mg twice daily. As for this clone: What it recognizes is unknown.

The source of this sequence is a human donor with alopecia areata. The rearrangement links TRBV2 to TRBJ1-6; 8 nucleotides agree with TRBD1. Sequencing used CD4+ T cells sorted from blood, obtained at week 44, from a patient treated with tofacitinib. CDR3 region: CASSEPPDRVVDDNSPLHF. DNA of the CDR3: TGTGCCAGCAGTGAACCTCCGGACAGGGTAGTTGACGATAATTCACCCCTCCACTTT. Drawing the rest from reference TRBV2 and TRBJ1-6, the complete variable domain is EPEVTQTPSHQVTQMGQEVILRCVPISNHLYFYWYRQILGQKVEFLVSFYNNEISEKSEIFDDQFSVERPDGSNFTLKIRSTKLEDSAMYFCASSEPPDRVVDDNSPLHFGNGTRLTVT.